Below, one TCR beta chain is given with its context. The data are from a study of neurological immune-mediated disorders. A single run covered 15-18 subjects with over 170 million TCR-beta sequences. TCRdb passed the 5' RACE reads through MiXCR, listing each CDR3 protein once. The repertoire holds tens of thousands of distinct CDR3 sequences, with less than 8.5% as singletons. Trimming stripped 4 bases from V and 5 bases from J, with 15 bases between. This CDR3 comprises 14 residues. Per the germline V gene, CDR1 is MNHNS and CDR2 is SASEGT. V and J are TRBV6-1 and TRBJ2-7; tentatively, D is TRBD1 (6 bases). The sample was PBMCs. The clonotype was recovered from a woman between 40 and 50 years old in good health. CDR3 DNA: TGTGCCAGCAGTGGCCGGGACAACTTCAACGAGCAGTACGTC. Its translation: CASSGRDNFNEQYV.